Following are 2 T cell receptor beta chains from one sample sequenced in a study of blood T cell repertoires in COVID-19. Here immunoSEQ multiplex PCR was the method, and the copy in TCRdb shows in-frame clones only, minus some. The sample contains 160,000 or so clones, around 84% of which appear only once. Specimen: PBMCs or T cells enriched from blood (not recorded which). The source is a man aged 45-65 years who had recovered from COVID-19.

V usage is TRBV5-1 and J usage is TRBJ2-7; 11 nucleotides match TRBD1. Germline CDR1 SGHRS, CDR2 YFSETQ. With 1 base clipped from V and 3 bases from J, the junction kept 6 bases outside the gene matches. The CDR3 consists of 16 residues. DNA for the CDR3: TGCGCCAGCAGCTTGCGGTCCGGGACAGGGGGCTACGAGCAGTACTTC. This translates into CASSLRSGTGGYEQYF. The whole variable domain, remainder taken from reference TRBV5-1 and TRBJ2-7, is KAGVTQTPRYLIKTRGQQVTLSCSPISGHRSVSWYQQTPGQGLQFLFEYFSETQRNKGNFPGRFSGRQFSNSRSEMNVSTLELGDSALYLCASSLRSGTGGYEQYFGPGTRLTVT.

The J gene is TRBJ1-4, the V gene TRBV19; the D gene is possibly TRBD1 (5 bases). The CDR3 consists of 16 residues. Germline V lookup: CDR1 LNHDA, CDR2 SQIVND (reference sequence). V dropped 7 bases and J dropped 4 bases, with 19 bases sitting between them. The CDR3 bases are TGTGCCAGTAAACCGGGTCATACAGGTGGTAATGAAAAACTGTTTTTT. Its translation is CASKPGHTGGNEKLFF.